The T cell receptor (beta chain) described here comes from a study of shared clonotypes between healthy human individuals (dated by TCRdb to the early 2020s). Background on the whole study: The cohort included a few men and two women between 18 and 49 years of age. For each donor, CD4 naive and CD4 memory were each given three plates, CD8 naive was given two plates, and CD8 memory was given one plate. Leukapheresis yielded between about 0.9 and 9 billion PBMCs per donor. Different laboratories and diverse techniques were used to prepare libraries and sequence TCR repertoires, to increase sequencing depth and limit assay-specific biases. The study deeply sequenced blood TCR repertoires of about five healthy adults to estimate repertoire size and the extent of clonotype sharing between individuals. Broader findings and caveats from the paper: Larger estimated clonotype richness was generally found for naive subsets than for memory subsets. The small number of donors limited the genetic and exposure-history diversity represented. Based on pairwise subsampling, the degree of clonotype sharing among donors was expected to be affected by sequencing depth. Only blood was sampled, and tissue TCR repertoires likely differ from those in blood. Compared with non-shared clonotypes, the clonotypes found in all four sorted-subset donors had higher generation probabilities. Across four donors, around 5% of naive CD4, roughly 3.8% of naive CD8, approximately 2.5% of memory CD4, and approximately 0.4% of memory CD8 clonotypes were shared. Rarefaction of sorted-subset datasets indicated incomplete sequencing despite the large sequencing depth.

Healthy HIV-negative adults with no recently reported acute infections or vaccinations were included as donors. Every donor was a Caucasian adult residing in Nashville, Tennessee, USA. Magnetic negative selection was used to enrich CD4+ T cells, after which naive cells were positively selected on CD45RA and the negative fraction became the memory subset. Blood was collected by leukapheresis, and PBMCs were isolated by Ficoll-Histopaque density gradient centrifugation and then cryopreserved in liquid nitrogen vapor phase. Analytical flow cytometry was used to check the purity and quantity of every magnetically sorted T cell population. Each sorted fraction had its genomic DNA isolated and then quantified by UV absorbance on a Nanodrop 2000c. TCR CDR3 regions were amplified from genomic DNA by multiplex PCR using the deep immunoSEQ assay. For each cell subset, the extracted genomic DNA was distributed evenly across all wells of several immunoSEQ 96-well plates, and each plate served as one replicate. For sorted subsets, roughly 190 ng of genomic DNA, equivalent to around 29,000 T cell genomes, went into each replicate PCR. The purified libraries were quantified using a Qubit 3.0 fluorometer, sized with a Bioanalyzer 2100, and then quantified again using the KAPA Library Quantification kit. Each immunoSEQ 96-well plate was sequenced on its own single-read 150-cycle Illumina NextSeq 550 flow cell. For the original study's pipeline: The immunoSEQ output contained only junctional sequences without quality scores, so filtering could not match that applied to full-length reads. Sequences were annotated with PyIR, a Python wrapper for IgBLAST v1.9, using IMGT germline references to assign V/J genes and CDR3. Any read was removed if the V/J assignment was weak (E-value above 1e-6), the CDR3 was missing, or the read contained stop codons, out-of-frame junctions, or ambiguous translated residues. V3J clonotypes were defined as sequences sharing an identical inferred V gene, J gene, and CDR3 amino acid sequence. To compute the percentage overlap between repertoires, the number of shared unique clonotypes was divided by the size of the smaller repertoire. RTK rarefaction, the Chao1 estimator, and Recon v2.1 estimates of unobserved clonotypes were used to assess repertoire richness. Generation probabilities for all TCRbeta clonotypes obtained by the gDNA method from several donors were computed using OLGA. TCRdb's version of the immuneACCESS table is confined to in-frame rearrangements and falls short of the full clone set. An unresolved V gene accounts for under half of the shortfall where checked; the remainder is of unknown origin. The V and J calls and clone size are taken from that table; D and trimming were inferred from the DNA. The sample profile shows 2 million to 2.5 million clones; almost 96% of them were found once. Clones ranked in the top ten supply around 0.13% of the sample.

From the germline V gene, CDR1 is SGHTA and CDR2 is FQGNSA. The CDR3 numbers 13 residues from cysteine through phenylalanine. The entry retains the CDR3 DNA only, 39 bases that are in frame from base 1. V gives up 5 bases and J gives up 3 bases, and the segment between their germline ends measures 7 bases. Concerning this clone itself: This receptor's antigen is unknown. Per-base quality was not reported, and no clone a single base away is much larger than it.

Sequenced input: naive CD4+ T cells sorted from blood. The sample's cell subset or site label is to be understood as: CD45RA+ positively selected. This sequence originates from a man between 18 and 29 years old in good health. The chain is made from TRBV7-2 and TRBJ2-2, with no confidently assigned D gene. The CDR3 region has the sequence CASSARYTGELFF. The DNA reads TGTGCCAGCAGCGCTCGTTACACCGGGGAGCTGTTTTTT.